The source of this T cell receptor beta chain is a study of PD-1 blockade in classical Hodgkin lymphoma (dated by TCRdb to about 2020). Some background on the complete study: Nivolumab dosing was 3 mg/kg intravenously every 2 weeks, continuing until either disease progression or unacceptable toxicity. A peripheral blood immune signature of response to PD-1 blockade in classical Hodgkin lymphoma was defined using TCR beta sequencing and CyTOF.

The label giving this sample's time point can be read as: cycle 2 day 1 (C2D1) of nivolumab. Every trial patient had relapsed after autologous stem cell transplantation, and cohorts A, B and C differed in prior brentuximab vedotin exposure. The trial cohort was composed of over 50 patients with relapsed/refractory classical Hodgkin lymphoma, for whom complete response, partial response or progressive disease was recorded as best overall response. Single-agent nivolumab was administered to trial patients in the multi-cohort phase II CheckMate 205 trial. An independent review committee assessed best overall response using the 2007 International Working Group response criteria. Trial PBMCs were obtained immediately prior to nivolumab initiation (C1D1) and on therapy at cycle 2 day 1 and cycle 4 day 1. Peripheral blood was collected in 8 mL Vacutainer Cell Preparation Tubes, from which PBMCs were isolated by centrifugation and then cryopreserved.

The Qiagen DNeasy kit was used to extract genomic DNA from unsorted PBMCs and from the negatively selected CD4+ and CD8+ fractions. Amplification of TCR beta CDR3 regions was done by immunoSEQ multiplex PCR with primers that anneal to V and J segments. A synthetic immune receptor repertoire was used to minimize amplification bias, and any remaining bias was removed computationally after sequencing. The study's own analysis went as follows. Repertoire diversity was quantified as the Shannon entropy index using custom Python scripts. Unsorted, CD4+ and CD8+ repertoires were examined separately, except in combined analyses, for which CD4+ and CD8+ sequences were merged in silico. A clone was considered expanded if an increase in frequency of at least 2-fold after treatment relative to C1D1 was found, and a pseudocount of 0.5 was applied to clones undetected at baseline. Clones with 0 or 1 copy at C1D1 were defined as singleton clones, while clones with 2 or more copies were defined as non-singleton clones. Clones expanded in unsorted samples were labelled as CD4+, CD8+ or unknown by matching protein sequences in sorted samples from the same patient. Diversity changes from C1D1 to C4D1 were tested in paired samples using Wilcoxon tests. Here the immuneACCESS table is served through TCRdb, limited to in-frame sequences with V and J called. Missing clones are a known gap in these copies; in checked studies unresolved V genes cover under half, and the rest lacks a known reason. For V, J and clone size, that table is used; D and trimming come from the DNA. Within this sample are over 60,000 clones, with roughly two thirds of them counted one time only. Over 7.5% of the sample goes to the ten largest clones.

Worth noting for this clone: Its target antigen remains unknown. Base qualities are not provided; no much larger clone lies one nucleotide away.

Overall study outcomes, separate from this receptor: Only a single clinical trial cohort was studied, and what caused the repertoire differences, possibly disease activity or prior therapy, remained undefined. Newly diagnosed patients were reported to have lower baseline TCR diversity than healthy donors, and relapsed/refractory patients were reported to have lower baseline TCR diversity still. CD4+ but not CD8+ TCR diversity rose significantly by C4D1 (p=0.0027 vs p=0.16), most apparent in complete responders (p=0.02). Lower diversity was seen in patients whose nivolumab began less than 1 year after ASCT, and these patients were left out of later analyses so that immune reconstitution would not confound the results. Trial patients with a complete response had baseline diversity similar to that of newly diagnosed patients, while partial responders and progressors had significantly lower diversity.

The CDR3, from cysteine to phenylalanine, totals 12 residues. Of all the DNA, just the CDR3 is kept, 36 bases in frame from base 1. The germline V gene (reference sequence) specifies MNHNY as CDR1 and SVGAGI as CDR2. V is pared back by 6 bases and J by 0 bases, with 6 bases lying between the germline termini. Source: peripheral blood mononuclear cells (PBMCs), taken before the second cycle of nivolumab. The sequence joins TRBV6-6 to TRBJ2-7, with an unclear D gene assignment. The clonotype originates from a human donor with classical Hodgkin lymphoma. The DNA sequence is TGTGCCAGCAGCCCCGCCTCCTACGAGCAGTACTTC. The encoded protein is CASSPASYEQYF.